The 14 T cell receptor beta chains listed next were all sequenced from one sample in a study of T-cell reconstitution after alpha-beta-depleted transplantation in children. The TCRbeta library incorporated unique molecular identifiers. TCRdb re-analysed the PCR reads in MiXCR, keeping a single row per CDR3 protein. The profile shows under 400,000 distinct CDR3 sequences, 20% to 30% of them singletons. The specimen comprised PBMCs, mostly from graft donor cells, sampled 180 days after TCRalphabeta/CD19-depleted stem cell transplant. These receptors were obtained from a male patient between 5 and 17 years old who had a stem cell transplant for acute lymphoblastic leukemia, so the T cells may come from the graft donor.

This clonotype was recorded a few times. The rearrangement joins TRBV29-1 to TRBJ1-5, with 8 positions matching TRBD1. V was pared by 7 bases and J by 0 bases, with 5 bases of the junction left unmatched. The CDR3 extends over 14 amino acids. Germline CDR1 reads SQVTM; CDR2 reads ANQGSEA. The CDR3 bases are TGCAGCGCTCAACAGGGGGATAGCAATCAGCCCCAGCATTTT. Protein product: CSAQQGDSNQPQHF. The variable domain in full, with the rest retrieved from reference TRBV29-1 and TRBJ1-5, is SAVISQKPSRDICQRGTSLTIQCQVDSQVTMMFWYRQQPGQSLTLIATANQGSEATYESGFVIDKFPISRPNLTFSTLTVSNMSPEDSSIYLCSAQQGDSNQPQHFGDGTRLSIL.

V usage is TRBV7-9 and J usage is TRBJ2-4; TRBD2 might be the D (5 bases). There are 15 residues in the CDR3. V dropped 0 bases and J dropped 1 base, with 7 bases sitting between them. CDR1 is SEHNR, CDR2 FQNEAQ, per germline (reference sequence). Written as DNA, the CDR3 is TGTGCCAGCAGCTTAGCTCAGCGGGCCAAAAACATTCAGTACTTC. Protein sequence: CASSLAQRAKNIQYF.

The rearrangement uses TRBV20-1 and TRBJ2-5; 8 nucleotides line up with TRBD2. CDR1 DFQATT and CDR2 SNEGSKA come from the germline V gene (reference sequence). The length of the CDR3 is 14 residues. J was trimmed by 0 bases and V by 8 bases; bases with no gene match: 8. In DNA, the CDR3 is TGCAGTTCTCGGGAGGGTTGGTACCAAGAGACCCAGTACTTC. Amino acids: CSSREGWYQETQYF.

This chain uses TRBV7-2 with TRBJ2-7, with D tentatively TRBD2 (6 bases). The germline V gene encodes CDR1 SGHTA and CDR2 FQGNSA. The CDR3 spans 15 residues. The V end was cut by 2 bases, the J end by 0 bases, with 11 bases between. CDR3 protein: CASSLNSGRSYEQYF. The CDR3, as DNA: TGTGCCAGCAGCTTAAATAGCGGCCGCTCCTACGAGCAGTACTTC.

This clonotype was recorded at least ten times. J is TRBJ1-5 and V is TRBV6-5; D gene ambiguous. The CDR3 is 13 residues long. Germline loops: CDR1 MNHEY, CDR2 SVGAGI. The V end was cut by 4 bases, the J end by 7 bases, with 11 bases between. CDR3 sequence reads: CASSSRVGQPQHF. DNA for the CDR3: TGTGCCAGCAGTTCAAGGGTCGGGCAGCCCCAGCATTTT.

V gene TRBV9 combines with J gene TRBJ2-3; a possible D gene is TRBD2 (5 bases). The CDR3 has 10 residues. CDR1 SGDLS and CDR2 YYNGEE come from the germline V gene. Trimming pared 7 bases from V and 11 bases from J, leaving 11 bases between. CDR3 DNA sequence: TGTGCCAGCGCGGGTGGGATGCAGTATTTT. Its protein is CASAGGMQYF.

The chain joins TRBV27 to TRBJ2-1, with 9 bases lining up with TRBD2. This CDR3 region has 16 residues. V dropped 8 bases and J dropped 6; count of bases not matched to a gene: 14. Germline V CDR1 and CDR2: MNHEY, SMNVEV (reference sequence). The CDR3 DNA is TGTGCCAGCCAGGGACTAGCCCCTTATCTTGGCAATGAGCAGTTCTTC. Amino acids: CASQGLAPYLGNEQFF.

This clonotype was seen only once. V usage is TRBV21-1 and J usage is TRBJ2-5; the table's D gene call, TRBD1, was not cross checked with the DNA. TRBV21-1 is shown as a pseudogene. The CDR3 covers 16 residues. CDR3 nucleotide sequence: TGTGCCAGCAGCAAAGCGCACGGGACAGGGAAAGAGACCCAGTACTTC. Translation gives CASSKAHGTGKETQYF.

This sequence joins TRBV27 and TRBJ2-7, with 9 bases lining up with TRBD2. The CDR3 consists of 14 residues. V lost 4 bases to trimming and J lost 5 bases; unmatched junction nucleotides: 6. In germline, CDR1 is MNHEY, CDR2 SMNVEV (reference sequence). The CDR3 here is CASSWGGRAHEQYF. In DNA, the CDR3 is TGTGCCAGCAGTTGGGGCGGGAGGGCCCACGAGCAGTACTTC.

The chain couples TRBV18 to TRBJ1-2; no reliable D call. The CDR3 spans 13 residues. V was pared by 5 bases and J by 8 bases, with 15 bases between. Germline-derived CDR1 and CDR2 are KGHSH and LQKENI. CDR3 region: CASSINSGIGYTF. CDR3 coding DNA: TGTGCCAGCTCAATTAACAGCGGTATAGGCTACACCTTC.

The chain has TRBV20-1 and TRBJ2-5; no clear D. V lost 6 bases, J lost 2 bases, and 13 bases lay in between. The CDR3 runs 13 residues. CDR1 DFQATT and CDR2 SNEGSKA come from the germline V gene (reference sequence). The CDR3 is CSASSDDQETQYF. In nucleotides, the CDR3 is TGCAGTGCATCCTCGGACGATCAAGAGACCCAGTACTTC.

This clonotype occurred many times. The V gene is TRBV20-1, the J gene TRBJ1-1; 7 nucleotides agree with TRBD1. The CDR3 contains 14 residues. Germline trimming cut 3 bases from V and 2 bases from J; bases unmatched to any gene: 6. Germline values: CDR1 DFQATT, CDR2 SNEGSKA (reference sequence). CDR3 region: CSARETGRNTEAFF. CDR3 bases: TGCAGTGCTAGGGAGACAGGGCGAAACACTGAAGCTTTCTTT.

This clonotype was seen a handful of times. The CDR3 bases are TGCGCCAGCAGAATTAGCCTCCAAGAGACCCAGTACTTC. Its protein is CASRISLQETQYF. The chain combines TRBV5-1 with TRBJ2-5; unclear D gene. This CDR3 is built from 13 residues. Germline loops: CDR1 SGHRS, CDR2 YFSETQ. Trimming cost V 5 bases and J 1 base, with 9 bases left between them.

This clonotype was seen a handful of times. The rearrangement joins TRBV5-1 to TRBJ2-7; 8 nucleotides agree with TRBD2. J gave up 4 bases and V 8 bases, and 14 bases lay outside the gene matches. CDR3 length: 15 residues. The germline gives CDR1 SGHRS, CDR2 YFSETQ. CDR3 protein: CARFAIQRERYEQYF. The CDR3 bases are TGCGCCAGATTCGCAATCCAGCGGGAGAGGTACGAGCAGTACTTC. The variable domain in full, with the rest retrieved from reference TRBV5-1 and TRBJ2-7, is KAGVTQTPRYLIKTRGQQVTLSCSPISGHRSVSWYQQTPGQGLQFLFEYFSETQRNKGNFPGRFSGRQFSNSRSEMNVSTLELGDSALYLCARFAIQRERYEQYFGPGTRLTVT.